This T cell receptor beta chain comes out of a study of T cells expressing NK-cell markers. Study context: Source material for TCR beta repertoires consisted of sorted CD3+CD56+NKG2C+, CD3+CD56+NKG2C- and CD3+CD56-NKG2C+ T cells.

Germline CDR1 SGDLS, CDR2 YYNGEE. This CDR3 is built from 15 residues. Whole-study findings and limits: HCMV specificity of the expanded NKG2C+ T cell clones was not established. The study found dominant NKG2C+ clonotypes at about 1.0-7.5% of CD8+ T cells in roughly six donors.

cDNA encoding TCR beta was synthesized via 5'RACE template switching incorporating UMIs. With the 5' RACE reads reprocessed, TCRdb shows one record per CDR3 protein and no DNA. There are under 500,000 distinct CDR3 sequences in the sample, with under 7.5% held by the top ten. On this clonotype: The antigen is not known.

Sequences were obtained from blood T cells: a sorted CD56 or NKG2C T cell subset, CD4+ or CD8+ T cells, or bulk PBMC T cells (not recorded which). V usage is TRBV9 and J usage is TRBJ2-1. This sequence was found in a woman aged 18 to 75 in good health. The CDR3 loop reads CASSGGQPSYNEQFF.